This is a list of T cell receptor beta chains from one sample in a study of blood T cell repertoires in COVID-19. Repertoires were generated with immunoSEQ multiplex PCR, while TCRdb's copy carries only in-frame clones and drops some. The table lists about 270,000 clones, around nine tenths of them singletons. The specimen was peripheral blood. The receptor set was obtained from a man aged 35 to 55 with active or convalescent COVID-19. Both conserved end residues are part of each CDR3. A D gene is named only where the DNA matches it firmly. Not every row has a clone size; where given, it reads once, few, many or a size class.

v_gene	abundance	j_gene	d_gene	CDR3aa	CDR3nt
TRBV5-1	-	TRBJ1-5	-	CASSETGGNQPQHF	TGCGCCAGCAGCGAAACGGGGGGGAATCAGCCCCAGCATTTT
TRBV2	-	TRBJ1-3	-	CASLPAGPRNTIYF	TGTGCCAGCCTCCCCGCGGGGCCGCGAAACACCATATATTTT
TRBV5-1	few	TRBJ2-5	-	CASSPQVEETQYF	TGCGCCAGCAGCCCCCAGGTCGAAGAGACCCAGTACTTC
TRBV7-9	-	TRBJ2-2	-	CASSAPQAGNTGELFF	TGTGCCAGCAGCGCCCCTCAAGCAGGGAACACCGGGGAGCTGTTTTTT
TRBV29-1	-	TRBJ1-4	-	CSVEDLLPFMTGPLNEKLFF	TGCAGCGTTGAAGATCTTCTTCCGTTCATGACAGGTCCTCTTAATGAAAAACTGTTTTTT
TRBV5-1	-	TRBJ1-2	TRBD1	CASSLGQGALYGYTF	TGCGCCAGCAGCTTGGGGCAGGGGGCCCTCTATGGCTACACCTTC
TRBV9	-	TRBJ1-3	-	CASSVVGQQTGNTIYF	TGTGCCAGCAGCGTAGTAGGACAGCAGACTGGAAACACCATATATTTT
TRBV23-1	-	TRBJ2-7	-	CASSHFGGTGVGNEQYF	TGCGCCAGCAGTCATTTCGGCGGGACGGGGGTAGGAAACGAGCAGTACTTC
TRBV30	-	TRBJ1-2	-	CAWSIRSGYTF	TGTGCCTGGAGTATCAGGTCTGGCTACACCTTC
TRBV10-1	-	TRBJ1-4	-	CASSFLGPGRGEKLFF	TGCGCCAGCAGTTTCCTCGGACCTGGGAGAGGGGAAAAACTGTTTTTT
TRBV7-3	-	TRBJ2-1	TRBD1	CASSSDRDNEQFF	TGTGCCAGCAGCTCCGACAGGGACAATGAGCAGTTCTTC
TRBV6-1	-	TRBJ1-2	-	CASSELGGAEGYTF	TGTGCCAGCAGTGAACTAGGGGGAGCGGAGGGCTACACCTTC
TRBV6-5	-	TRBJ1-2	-	CASSPLGGYGYTF	TGTGCCAGCAGTCCCCTGGGGGGCTATGGCTACACCTTC
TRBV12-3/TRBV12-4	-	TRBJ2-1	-	CASSPQGIGEQFF	TGTGCCAGCAGCCCTCAGGGTATTGGTGAGCAGTTCTTC
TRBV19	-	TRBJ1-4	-	CASNQWGHLAEKLFF	TGTGCCAGTAATCAGTGGGGCCACTTGGCCGAAAAACTGTTTTTT
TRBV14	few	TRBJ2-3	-	CASSLSRHTDTQYF	TGTGCCAGCAGCCTTAGTCGTCATACAGATACGCAGTATTTT
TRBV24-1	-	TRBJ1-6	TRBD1	CATSDPLDRGNNSPLHF	TGTGCCACCAGTGATCCCTTAGACAGGGGAAATAATTCACCCCTCCACTTT
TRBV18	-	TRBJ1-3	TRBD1	CASSPEQGFRNTIYF	TGTGCCAGCTCACCGGAACAGGGGTTTCGAAACACCATATATTTT
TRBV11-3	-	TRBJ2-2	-	CASSLASLNTGELFF	TGTGCCAGCAGCTTAGCGTCCCTGAACACCGGGGAGCTGTTTTTT
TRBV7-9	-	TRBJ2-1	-	CASSPTGVGGNEQFF	TGTGCCAGCAGCCCAACCGGGGTGGGGGGCAATGAGCAGTTCTTC
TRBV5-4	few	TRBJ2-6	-	CASSSQTGIYSGANVLTF	TGTGCCAGCAGCTCCCAGACAGGAATCTACTCTGGGGCCAACGTCCTGACTTTC
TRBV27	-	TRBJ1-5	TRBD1	CASSLEGAGNQPQHF	TGTGCCAGCAGTTTAGAGGGGGCCGGCAATCAGCCCCAGCATTTT
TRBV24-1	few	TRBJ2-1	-	CATSDRGGPNNEQFF	TGTGCCACCAGTGATCGCGGCGGGCCCAACAATGAGCAGTTCTTC
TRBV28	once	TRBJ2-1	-	CASRLSFRLVGYNEQFF	TGTGCCAGCAGACTTTCGTTCCGGCTAGTTGGCTACAATGAGCAGTTCTTC
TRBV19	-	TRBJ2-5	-	CASRQGRRVETQYF	TGTGCCAGTAGGCAAGGACGGCGGGTGGAGACCCAGTACTTC